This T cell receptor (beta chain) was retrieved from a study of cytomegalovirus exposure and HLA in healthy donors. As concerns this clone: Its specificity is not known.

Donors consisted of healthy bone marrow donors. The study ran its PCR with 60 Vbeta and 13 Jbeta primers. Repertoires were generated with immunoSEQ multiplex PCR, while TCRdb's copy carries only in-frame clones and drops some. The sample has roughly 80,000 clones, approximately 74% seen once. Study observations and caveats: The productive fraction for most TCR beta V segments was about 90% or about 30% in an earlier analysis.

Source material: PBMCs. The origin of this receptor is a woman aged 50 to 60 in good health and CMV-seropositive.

The CDR3 spells CAWIPTSEAFF. The DNA of the CDR3 is TGTGCCTGGATCCCGACTTCTGAAGCTTTCTTT. This rearrangement joins TRBV30 to TRBJ1-1; D not resolved. The CDR3 is 11 amino acids. Germline V gives CDR1 GTSNPN, CDR2 SVGIG (reference sequence). The V and J ends lost 4 bases and 6 bases respectively, with 9 bases between them.